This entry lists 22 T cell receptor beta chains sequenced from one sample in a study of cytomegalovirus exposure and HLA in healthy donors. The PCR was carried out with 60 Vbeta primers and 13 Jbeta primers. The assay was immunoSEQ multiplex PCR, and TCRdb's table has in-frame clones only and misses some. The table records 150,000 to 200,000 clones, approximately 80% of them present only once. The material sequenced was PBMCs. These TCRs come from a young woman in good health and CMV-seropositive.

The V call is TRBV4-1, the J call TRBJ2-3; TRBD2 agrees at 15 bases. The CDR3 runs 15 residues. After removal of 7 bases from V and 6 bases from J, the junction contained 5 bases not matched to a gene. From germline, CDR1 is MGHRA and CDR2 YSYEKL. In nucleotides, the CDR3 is TGCGCCAGCACCGGACTAGCGGGGGGGCTGGATACGCAGTATTTT. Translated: CASTGLAGGLDTQYF.

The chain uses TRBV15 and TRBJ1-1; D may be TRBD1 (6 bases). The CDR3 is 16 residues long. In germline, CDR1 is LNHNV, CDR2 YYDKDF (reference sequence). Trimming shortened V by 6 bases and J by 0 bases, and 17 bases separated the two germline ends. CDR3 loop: CATRYLYRVMNTEAFF. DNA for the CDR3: TGTGCCACCAGGTATCTCTACAGGGTTATGAACACTGAAGCTTTCTTT.

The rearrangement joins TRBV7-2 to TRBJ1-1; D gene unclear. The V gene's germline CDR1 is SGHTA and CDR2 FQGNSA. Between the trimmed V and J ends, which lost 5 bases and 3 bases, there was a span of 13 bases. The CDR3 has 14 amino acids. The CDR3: CASSKQRIDTEAFF. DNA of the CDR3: TGTGCCAGCAGCAAACAGCGGATAGACACTGAAGCTTTCTTT.

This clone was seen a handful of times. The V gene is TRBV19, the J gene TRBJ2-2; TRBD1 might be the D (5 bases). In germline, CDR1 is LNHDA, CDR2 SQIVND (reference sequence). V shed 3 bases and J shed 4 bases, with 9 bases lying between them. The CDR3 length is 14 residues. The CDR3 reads CASSIRATTGELFF. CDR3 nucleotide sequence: TGTGCCAGTAGTATCAGGGCTACCACCGGGGAGCTGTTTTTT.

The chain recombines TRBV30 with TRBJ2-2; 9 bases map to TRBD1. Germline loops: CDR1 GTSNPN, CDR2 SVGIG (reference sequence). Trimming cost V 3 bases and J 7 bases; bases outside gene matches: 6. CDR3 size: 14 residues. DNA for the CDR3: TGTGCCTGGAGGGGGACAGGGAGTGGCGGGGAGCTGTTTTTT. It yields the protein CAWRGTGSGGELFF.

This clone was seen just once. The chain's CDR3 is CASSPRPNRGHSEKLFF. CDR3 bases: TGTGCCAGCTCACCACGACCGAACAGGGGGCATAGTGAAAAACTGTTTTTT. The chain has TRBV18 and TRBJ1-4; TRBD1 matches 9 bases. J was trimmed by 7 bases and V by 1 base; bases with no gene match: 10. From germline, CDR1 is KGHSH and CDR2 LQKENI. This CDR3 has 17 amino acids. The full variable domain, with the rest looked up from reference TRBV18 and TRBJ1-4, is NAGVMQNPRHLVRRRGQEARLRCSPMKGHSHVYWYRQLPEEGLKFMVYLQKENIIDESGMPKERFSAEFPKEGPSILRIQQVVRGDSAAYFCASSPRPNRGHSEKLFFGSGTQLSVL.

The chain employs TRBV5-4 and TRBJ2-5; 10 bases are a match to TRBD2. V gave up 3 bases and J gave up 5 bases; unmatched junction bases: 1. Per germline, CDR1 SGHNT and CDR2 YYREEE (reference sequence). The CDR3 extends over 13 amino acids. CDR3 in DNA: TGTGCCAGCAGCTCGGGACTAGCGGAGACCCAGTACTTC. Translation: CASSSGLAETQYF.

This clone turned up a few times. Here the CDR3 DNA reads TGTGCCAGCAGCTTGGGACAAAATCAGCCCCAGCATTTT. It encodes CASSLGQNQPQHF. The chain couples TRBV11-3 to TRBJ1-5, with D possibly TRBD1 on 6 matching bases. V lost 3 bases and J lost 4, with 7 bases in between. The CDR3 sequence is 13 residues long. Germline V gene data show CDR1 as SGHNT and CDR2 as YENEEA.

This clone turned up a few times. The CDR3 DNA reads TGTGCCAGCATGCACACCCCCAATCAGCCCCAGCATTTT. Protein sequence: CASMHTPNQPQHF. The rearrangement links TRBV6-5 to TRBJ1-5; D gene uncertain. V lost 7 bases and J lost 3, with 10 bases in between. Germline CDR1 and CDR2: MNHEY and SVGAGI. The CDR3 spans 13 residues.

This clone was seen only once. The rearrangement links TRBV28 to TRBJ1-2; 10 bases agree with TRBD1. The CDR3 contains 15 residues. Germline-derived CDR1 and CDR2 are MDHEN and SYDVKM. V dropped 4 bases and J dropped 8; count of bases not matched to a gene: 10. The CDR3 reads CASSYPRQGARGYTF. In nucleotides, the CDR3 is TGTGCCAGCAGTTATCCACGACAGGGGGCGCGCGGCTACACCTTC.

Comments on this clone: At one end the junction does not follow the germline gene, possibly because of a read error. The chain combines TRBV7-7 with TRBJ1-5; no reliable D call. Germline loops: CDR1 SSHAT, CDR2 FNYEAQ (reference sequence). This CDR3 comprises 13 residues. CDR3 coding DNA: TGTGCTAGCAGCGAAGGACTTAATCAGCCCCAGCATTTT. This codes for CASSEGLNQPQHF.

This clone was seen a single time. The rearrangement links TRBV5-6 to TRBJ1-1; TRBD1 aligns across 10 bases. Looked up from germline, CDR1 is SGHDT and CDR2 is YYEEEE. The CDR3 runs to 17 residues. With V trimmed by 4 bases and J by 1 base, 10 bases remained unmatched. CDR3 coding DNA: TGTGCCAGCAGCCTCGGGACAGGGGATTTCTCGAACACTGAAGCTTTCTTT. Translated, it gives CASSLGTGDFSNTEAFF.

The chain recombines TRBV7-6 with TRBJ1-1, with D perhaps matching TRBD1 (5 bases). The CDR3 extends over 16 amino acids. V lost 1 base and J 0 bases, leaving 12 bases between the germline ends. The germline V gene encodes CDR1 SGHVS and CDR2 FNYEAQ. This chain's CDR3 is CASSLEGSGVNTEAFF. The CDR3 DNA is TGTGCCAGCAGCTTAGAAGGGTCGGGGGTGAACACTGAAGCTTTCTTT.

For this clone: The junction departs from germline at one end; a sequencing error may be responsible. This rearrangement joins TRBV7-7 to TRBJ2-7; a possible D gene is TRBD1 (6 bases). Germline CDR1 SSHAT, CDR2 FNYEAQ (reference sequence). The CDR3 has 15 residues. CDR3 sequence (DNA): TGTGCTAGCAGCGCCCGTGTGGGGGCCTCCTACGAGCAGTACTTC. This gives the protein CASSARVGASYEQYF.

CDR3 loop: CASSYSAGAQETQYF. CDR3 DNA: TGTGCCAGCAGTTACTCTGCGGGGGCCCAAGAGACCCAGTACTTC. The chain uses TRBV6-6 and TRBJ2-5; D is perhaps TRBD2 (7 bases). The V end was cut by 0 bases, the J end by 1 base, with 9 bases between. The CDR3 is 15 amino acids. Germline loops: CDR1 MNHNY, CDR2 SVGAGI (reference sequence).

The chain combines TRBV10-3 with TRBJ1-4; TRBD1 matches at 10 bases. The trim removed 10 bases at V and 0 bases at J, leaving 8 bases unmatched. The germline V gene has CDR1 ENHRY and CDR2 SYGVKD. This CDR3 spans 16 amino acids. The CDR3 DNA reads TGTGCCAAGAAGGACAGGGGGAAAACAACTAATGAAAAACTGTTTTTT. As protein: CAKKDRGKTTNEKLFF.

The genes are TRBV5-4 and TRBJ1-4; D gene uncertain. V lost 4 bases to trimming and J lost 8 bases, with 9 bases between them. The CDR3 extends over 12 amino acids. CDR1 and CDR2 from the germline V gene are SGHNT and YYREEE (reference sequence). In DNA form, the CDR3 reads TGTGCCAGCAGCATCCCCGGGGAAAAACTGTTTTTT. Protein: CASSIPGEKLFF.

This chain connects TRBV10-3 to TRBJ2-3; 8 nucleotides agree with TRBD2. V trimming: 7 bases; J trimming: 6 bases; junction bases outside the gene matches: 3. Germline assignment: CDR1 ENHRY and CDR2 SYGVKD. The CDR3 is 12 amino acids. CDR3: CAIKLADDTQYF. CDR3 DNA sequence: TGTGCCATCAAACTAGCGGACGATACGCAGTATTTT.

As DNA, the CDR3 is TGTGCCAGCAGCACAGGGAACACCGGGGAGCTGTTTTTT. Translated, it gives CASSTGNTGELFF. This sequence joins TRBV7-9 and TRBJ2-2; D is perhaps TRBD1 (5 bases). The CDR3 totals 13 residues. V shed 5 bases and J shed 1 base, with 5 bases lying between them. Germline loops: CDR1 SEHNR, CDR2 FQNEAQ (reference sequence). Looking up the rest from reference TRBV7-9 and TRBJ2-2 gives the full variable domain: DTGVSQNPRHKITKRGQNVTFRCDPISEHNRLYWYRQTLGQGPEFLTYFQNEAQLEKSRLLSDRFSAERPKGSFSTLEIQRTEQGDSAMYLCASSTGNTGELFFGEGSRLTVL.

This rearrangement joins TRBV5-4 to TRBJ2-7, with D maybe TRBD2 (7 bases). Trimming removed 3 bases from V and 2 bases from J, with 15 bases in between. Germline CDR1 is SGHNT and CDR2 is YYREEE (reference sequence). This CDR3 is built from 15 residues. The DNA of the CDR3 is TGTGCCAGCAGCTCGGGGAGGGGGAGGCCCTACGAGCAGTACTTC. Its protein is CASSSGRGRPYEQYF.

The CDR3 is CSVEGAGEANPYEQYF. The CDR3 region has the DNA TGCAGCGTTGAAGGGGCGGGGGAAGCAAATCCCTACGAGCAGTACTTC. The genes are TRBV29-1 and TRBJ2-7, with 7 bases fitting TRBD2. There are 16 residues in the CDR3. J was trimmed by 2 bases and V by 1 base; bases with no gene match: 11. Germline V CDR1 and CDR2: SQVTM, ANQGSEA.

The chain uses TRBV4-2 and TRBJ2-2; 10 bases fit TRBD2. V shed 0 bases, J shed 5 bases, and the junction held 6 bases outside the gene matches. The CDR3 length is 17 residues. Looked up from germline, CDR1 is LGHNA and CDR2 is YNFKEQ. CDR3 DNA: TGTGCCAGCAGCCAAGATGTTCGAGCGGGGGGGACCGGGGAGCTGTTTTTT. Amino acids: CASSQDVRAGGTGELFF.